This TCR beta chain was sequenced during a study of blood T cell repertoires in COVID-19. Across the whole study: Some COVID-19 samples were acute and others convalescent; all came from the United States, Italy and Spain. T cells, B-cell-depleted T cells, or PBMCs supplied cDNA or gDNA.

Original methodology: The assay estimated nucleated cells by amplifying reference gene primers. Assay: immunoSEQ multiplex PCR; the TCRdb copy retains only in-frame clones and omits some. V and J calls and clone size follow that table, whereas D and trimming were derived from the DNA. The top ten hold approximately 2.2% of the sample, which has approximately 280,000 clones, approximately 83% seen once. Germline CDR1 SNHLY, CDR2 FYNNEI. V lost 3 bases, J lost 3 bases, and 9 bases lay in between. CDR3 length: 14 amino acids. The sequence came from a woman aged 25 to 45 who had recovered from COVID-19. V and J are TRBV2 and TRBJ2-1; unclear D gene. The sequencing input was peripheral blood. The CDR3 nucleotides read TGTGCCAGCAGTGATCCTGGCCTCTACAATGAGCAGTTCTTC. Its protein product is CASSDPGLYNEQFF.